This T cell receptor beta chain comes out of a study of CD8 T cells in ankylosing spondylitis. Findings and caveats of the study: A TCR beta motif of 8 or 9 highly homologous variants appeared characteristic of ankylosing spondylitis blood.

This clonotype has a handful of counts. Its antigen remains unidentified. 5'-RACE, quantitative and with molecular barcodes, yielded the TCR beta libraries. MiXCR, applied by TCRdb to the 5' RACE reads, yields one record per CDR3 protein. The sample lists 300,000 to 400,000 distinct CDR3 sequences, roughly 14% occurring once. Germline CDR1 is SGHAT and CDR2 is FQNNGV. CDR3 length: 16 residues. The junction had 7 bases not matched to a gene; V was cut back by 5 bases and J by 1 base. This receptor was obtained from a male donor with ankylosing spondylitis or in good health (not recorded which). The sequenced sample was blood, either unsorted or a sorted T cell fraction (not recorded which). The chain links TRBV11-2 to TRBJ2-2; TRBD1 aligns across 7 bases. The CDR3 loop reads CASSPQGPGNTGELFF. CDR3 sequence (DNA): TGTGCCAGCAGCCCACAGGGGCCAGGGAACACCGGGGAGCTGTTTTTT.